This T cell receptor beta chain was identified during a study of blood T cells in healthy people across ages (dated by TCRdb to 2014 to 2015). Regarding the complete study: In model experiments, template switching captured about one uniquely barcoded TCR beta cDNA molecule for every two T cells. To track age-related changes in TCR beta repertoire diversity, the study relied on deep sequencing normalized with unique cDNA molecular identifiers. Donors were grouped into four age groups: young (average approximately 16 years), middle-aged (roughly 38), aged (approximately 67) and long-lived (over 80). To avoid experimental bias, donors of different ages were randomly spread across the sequencing lanes. For two donors (one aged 18 to 29 and one aged 80 or older), the study analyzed two additional independent replicas of 1 million unique cDNA reads from the same blood draw.

The CDR3, from cysteine to phenylalanine, totals 13 residues. The only DNA kept is the CDR3, 39 bases in frame from the first base. CDR1 DFQATT and CDR2 SNEGSKA are derived from the germline V gene (reference sequence). The roughly 39 donors, aged about 6 to 100 years, were systemically healthy Caucasian individuals from Russia. About 10 milliliters of peripheral blood were collected from each donor into EDTA-treated Vacutainer tubes. Ficoll-Paque density-gradient centrifugation was used to isolate PBMCs, with at least 6 million obtained per sample. Trizol reagent was used to extract total RNA from PBMCs, with at least 5 micrograms per sample. For every donor, flow cytometry on a PBMC aliquot measured the percentage of naive CD45RAhigh/CD27high T cells. Library method: 5' RACE. Sequencing relied on an Illumina HiSeq 2500. The second PCR ran for about 6 to 11 cycles and used a J-beta primer mix along with a sample-barcoded 5' primer. A unique molecular identifier was introduced onto each TCR beta cDNA molecule by a template-switch 5' adaptor carrying 12 random nucleotides. At least 2.5 million CDR3-containing paired-end reads were obtained from each sample. The Mint cDNA synthesis kit, primed by a TRBC-specific oligonucleotide, was used to synthesize first-strand cDNA from all RNA. Following uracil-DNA glycosylase treatment, all cDNA underwent a first 18-cycle PCR with the universal primers M1SS and BC2_uni_R. The study's own analysis went as follows. For normalization, 1 million high-quality reads were randomly selected from each sample, with every read carrying a distinct molecular identifier. Instead of being binned into consensus sequences, reads with shared molecular identifiers were discarded. MiTCR, run with a Q25 quality threshold and the strictest error-elimination algorithm, handled CDR3 identification, clonotype clustering and error correction. Lower-bound total TCR beta diversity was estimated with a nonparametric unseen species model using Euler transformation. TCRdb trimmed the raw reads at Q25, called clones with MiXCR and kept productive beta chains. One record per CDR3 amino acid sequence lists the most common genes and DNA. TCRdb's processing, not the authors', yielded these V and J calls. Within this sample are hundreds of thousands of distinct CDR3 sequences, with around 38% of them counted one time only. The ten largest clonotypes hold 25% to 35% of the sample.

The paper's findings and limits, for the study overall: Donor CMV infection status was unknown, potentially confounding age-related changes in expanded clonotypes. Compared with the aged group, more naive CD4+ T cells, fewer expanded clones and increased TCR diversity were shown by the long-lived group, suggesting age selection. A strong correlation was found between observed TCR beta diversity and the percentage of naive T cells measured by flow cytometry. Estimates of total diversity from one million sequenced T cells were regarded as lower bounds and underestimates. As age increased, observed TCR beta diversity per million T cells dropped in a roughly linear way, and a significant reduction was already evident by age 40. Because profiling used bulk unsorted PBMCs, naive and antigen-experienced compartments could not be compared conclusively.

Comment on this clonotype: No antigen is known for it. Base qualities were left out, and no much larger clone turns up one base away.

The receptor was derived from an older man in good health. In this chain, TRBV20-1 is recombined with TRBJ2-5; 7 of the junction bases match TRBD1. The DNA end favors TRBJ2-7, so the J call may be wrong. The specimen was blood. For the CDR3, the sequence is CSATGTEGSEQYF. The DNA sequence is as follows: TGCAGTGCTACCGGGACAGAAGGTTCCGAGCAGTACTTC.